This T cell receptor beta chain was sequenced during a study of immune evolution from preneoplasia to lung adenocarcinoma. Study-level results: KRAS-mutant nodules had the highest T cell clonality.

Patients had resection in Japan or China between the mid-2010s and the late 2010s. Each case's diagnosis was confirmed by two pathologists on H&E. After pathologic assessment, macro-dissection selected premalignant or tumor cells for extraction. The protocol was immunoSEQ multiplex PCR, while the TCRdb copy is restricted to in-frame clones and leaves out a portion. The sample lists roughly 2,000 clones; roughly 84% were seen once. Germline CDR1 is LNHDA and CDR2 is SQIVND (reference sequence). Trimming left V 6 bases short and J 4 bases short, with 16 bases between. CDR3 size: 16 residues. In the case of this clone: What it recognizes is unknown.

V usage is TRBV19 and J usage is TRBJ2-6, with D possibly TRBD2 on 6 matching bases. Material for sequencing was FFPE lung adenocarcinoma in situ tissue. The receptor's source is a person aged 60-79 years with lung adenocarcinoma. The DNA of the CDR3 is TGTGCCAGTAGCAGGGACTTGGGATCAGGGGCCAACGTCCTGACTTTC. Encoded protein: CASSRDLGSGANVLTF.